This TCR beta chain was found in a study of blood T cell repertoires in COVID-19. Study at large: COVID-19 samples from acute and convalescent phases originated in the United States, Italy and Spain. PBMCs, B-cell-depleted T cells, or T cells were the source of the cDNA or gDNA that made up the material.

Germline assignment: CDR1 MNHEY and CDR2 SVGAGI. The CDR3 totals 11 residues. Trimming took 7 bases from V and 5 from J, leaving 6 bases between them. Profiling relied on immunoSEQ multiplex PCR, and the TCRdb table lists in-frame clones only, not all of them. Counted here are 280,000 or so clones, approximately 85% occurring once; the ten biggest clones make up 10% to 15%. Sequenced input: peripheral blood. The origin of this receptor is a human donor in a cohort sampled during active COVID-19. V and J are TRBV6-5 and TRBJ1-5; D not certain. The CDR3 loop reads CASITYQPQHF. CDR3 DNA: TGTGCCAGCATAACTTATCAGCCCCAGCATTTT.